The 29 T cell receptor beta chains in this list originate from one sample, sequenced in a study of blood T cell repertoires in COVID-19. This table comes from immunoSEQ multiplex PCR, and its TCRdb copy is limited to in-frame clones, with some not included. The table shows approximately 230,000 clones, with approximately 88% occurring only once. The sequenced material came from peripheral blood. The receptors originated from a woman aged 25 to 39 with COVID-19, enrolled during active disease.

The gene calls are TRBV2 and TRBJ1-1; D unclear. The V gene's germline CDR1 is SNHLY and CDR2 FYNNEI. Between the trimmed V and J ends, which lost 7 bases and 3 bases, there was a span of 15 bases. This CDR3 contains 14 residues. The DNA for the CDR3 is TGTGCCAGCAAGGGAGAAGGGCTGTACACTGAAGCTTTCTTT. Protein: CASKGEGLYTEAFF.

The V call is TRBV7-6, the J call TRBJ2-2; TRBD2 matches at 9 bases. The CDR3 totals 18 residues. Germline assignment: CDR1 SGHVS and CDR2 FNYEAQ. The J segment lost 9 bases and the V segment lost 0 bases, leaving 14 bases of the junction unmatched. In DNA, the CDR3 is TGTGCCAGCAGCTTAGCCCCAGGTGGGGCGGGAGGGCCCAGGGAGCTGTTTTTT. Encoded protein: CASSLAPGGAGGPRELFF.

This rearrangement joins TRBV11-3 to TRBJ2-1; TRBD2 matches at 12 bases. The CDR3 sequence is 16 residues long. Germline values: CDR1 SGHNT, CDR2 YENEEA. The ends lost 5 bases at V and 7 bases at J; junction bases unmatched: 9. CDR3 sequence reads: CASSPRTSGDGNEQFF. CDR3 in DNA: TGTGCCAGCAGCCCAAGGACTAGCGGGGATGGGAATGAGCAGTTCTTC.

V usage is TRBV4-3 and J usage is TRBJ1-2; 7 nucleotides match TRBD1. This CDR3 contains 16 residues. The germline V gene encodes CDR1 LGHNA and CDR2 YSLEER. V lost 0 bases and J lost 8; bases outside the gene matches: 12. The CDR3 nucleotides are TGCGCCAGCAGCCAAGATCTGGAGACAGGGATTTTGGGCTACACCTTC. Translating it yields CASSQDLETGILGYTF.

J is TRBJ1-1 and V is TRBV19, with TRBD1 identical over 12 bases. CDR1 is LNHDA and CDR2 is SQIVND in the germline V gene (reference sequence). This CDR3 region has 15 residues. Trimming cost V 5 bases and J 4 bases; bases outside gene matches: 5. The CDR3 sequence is CASSGGQGAGTEAFF. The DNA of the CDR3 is TGTGCCAGTAGTGGGGGACAGGGGGCCGGCACTGAAGCTTTCTTT. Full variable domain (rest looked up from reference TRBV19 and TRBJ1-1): DGGITQSPKYLFRKEGQNVTLSCEQNLNHDAMYWYRQDPGQGLRLIYYSQIVNDFQKGDIAEGYSVSREKKESFPLTVTSAQKNPTAFYLCASSGGQGAGTEAFFGQGTRLTVV.

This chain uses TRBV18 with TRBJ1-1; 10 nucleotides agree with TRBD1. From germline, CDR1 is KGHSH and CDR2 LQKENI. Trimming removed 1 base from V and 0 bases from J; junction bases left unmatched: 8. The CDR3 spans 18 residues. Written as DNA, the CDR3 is TGTGCCAGCTCACCACGCAGACAGGGGGCGGCGATGAACACTGAAGCTTTCTTT. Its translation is CASSPRRQGAAMNTEAFF.

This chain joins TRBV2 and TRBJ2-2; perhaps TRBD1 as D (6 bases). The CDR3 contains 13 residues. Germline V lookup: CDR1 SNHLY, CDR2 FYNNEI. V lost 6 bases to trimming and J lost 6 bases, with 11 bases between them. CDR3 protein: CASREQGPGELFF. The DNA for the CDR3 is TGTGCCAGCAGAGAACAGGGCCCCGGGGAGCTGTTTTTT.

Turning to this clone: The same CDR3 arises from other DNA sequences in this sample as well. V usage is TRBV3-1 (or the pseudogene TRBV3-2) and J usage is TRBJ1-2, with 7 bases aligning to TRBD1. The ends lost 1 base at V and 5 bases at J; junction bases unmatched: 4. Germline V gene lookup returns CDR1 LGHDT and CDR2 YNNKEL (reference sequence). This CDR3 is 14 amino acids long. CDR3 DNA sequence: TGTGCCAGCAGCCAAGGACAGGGAAGTTATGGCTACACCTTC. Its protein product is CASSQGQGSYGYTF.

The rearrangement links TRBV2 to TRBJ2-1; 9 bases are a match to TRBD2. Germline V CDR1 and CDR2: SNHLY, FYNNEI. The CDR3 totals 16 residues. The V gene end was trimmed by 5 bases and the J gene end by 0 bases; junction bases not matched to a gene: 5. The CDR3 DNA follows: TGTGCCAGCAGTCCCTTTAGCGGGAGCTCCTACAATGAGCAGTTCTTC. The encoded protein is CASSPFSGSSYNEQFF.

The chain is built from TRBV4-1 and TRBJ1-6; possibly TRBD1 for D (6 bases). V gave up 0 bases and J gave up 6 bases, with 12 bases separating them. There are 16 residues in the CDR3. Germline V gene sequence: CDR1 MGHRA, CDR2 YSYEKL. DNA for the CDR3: TGCGCCAGCAGCCAAGAGGGGGCAGGGGCTAATTCACCCCTCCACTTT. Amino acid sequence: CASSQEGAGANSPLHF.

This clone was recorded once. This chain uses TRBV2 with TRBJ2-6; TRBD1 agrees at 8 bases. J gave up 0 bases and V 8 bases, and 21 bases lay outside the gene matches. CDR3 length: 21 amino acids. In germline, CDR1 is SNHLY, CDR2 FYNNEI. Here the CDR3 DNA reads TGTGCCAGCTTTCGAGACAGGGGCGTTCTTCCTTCCTTCTCTGGGGCCAACGTCCTGACTTTC. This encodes CASFRDRGVLPSFSGANVLTF.

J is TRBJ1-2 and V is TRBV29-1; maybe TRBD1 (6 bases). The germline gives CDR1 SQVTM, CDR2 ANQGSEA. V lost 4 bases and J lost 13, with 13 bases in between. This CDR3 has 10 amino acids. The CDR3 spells CSVVTGPITF. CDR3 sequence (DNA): TGCAGCGTTGTCACAGGGCCCATCACCTTC.

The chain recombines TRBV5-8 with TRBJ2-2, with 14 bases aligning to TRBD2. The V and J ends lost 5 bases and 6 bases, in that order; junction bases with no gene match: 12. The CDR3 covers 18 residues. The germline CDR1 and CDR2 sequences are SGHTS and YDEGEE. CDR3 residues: CASRPGTSGGPSAGELFF. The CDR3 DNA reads TGTGCCAGCAGACCAGGGACTAGCGGGGGCCCGTCGGCCGGGGAGCTGTTTTTT.

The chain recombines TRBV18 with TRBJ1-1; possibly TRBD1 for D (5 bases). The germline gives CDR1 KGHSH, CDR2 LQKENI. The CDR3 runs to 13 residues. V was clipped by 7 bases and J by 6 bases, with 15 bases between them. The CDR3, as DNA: TGTGCCAGCTGTACGGATGGGGCCTCTGAAGCTTTCTTT. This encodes CASCTDGASEAFF.

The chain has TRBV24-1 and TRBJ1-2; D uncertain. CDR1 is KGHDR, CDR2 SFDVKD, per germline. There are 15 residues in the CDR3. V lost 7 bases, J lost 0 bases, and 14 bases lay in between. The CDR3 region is CATRLPGKSNYGYTF. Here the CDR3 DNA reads TGTGCCACCAGATTACCGGGAAAATCTAACTATGGCTACACCTTC.

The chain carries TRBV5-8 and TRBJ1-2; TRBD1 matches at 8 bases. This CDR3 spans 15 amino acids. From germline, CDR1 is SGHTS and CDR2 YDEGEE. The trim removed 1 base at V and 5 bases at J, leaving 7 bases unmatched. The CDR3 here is CASSLPGDRLYGYTF. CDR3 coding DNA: TGTGCCAGCAGCTTGCCCGGGGACAGGCTATATGGCTACACCTTC.

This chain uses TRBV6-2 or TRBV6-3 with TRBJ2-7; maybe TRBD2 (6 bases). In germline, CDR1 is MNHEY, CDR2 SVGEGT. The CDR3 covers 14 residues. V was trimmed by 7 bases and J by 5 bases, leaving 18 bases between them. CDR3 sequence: CASIPSTRLDEQYV. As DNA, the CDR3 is TGTGCCAGCATCCCCTCGACTAGATTGGACGAGCAGTACGTC.

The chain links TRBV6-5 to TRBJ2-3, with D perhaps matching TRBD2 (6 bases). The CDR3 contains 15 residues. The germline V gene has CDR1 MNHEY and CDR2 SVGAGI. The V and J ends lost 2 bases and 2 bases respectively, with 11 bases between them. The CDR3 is CASSYGGGATDTQYF. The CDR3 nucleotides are TGTGCCAGCAGTTACGGGGGAGGAGCCACAGATACGCAGTATTTT.

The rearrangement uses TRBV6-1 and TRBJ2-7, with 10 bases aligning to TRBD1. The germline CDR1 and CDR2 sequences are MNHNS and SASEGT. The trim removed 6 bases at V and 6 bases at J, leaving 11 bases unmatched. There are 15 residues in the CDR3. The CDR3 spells CASSRTDRGLTEQYF. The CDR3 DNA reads TGTGCCAGCAGCAGAACCGACAGGGGGCTAACCGAGCAGTACTTC.

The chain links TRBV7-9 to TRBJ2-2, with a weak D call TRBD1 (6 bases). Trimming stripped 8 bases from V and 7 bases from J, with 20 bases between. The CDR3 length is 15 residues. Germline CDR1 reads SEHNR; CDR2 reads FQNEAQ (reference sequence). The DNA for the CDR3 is TGTGCCAGCGATGGGGCAGGGGAGTTTGGCGGGGAGCTGTTTTTT. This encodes CASDGAGEFGGELFF.

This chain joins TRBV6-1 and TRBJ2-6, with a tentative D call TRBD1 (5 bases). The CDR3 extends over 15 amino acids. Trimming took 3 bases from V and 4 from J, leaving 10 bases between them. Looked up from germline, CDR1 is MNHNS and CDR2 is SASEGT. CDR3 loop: CASSDAGSGANVLTF. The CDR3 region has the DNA TGTGCCAGCAGTGATGCAGGGTCCGGGGCCAACGTCCTGACTTTC.

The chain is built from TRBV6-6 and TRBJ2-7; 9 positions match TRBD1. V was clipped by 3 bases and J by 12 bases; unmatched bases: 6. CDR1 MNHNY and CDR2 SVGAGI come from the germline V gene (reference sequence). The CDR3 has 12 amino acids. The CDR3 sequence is CASSYLGTGLYV. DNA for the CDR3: TGTGCCAGCAGTTATCTTGGGACAGGGCTGTACGTC.

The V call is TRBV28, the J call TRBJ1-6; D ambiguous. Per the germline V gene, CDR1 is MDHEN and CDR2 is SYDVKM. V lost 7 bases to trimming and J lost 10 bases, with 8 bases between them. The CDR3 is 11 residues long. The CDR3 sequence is CASNGGSPLHF. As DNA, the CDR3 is TGTGCCAGCAACGGCGGATCACCCCTCCACTTT. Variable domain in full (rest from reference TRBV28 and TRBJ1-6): DVKVTQSSRYLVKRTGEKVFLECVQDMDHENMFWYRQDPGLGLRLIYFSYDVKMKEKGDIPEGYSVSREKKERFSLILESASTNQTSMYLCASNGGSPLHFGNGTRLTVT.

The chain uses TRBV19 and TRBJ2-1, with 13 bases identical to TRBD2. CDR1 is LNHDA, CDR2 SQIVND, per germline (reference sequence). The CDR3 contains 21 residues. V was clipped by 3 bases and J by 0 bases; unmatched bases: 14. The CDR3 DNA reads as TGTGCCAGTAGTATCTTCCGTGTTCCGGGACTAGCGGGGACCTCCTACAATGAGCAGTTCTTC. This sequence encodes CASSIFRVPGLAGTSYNEQFF.

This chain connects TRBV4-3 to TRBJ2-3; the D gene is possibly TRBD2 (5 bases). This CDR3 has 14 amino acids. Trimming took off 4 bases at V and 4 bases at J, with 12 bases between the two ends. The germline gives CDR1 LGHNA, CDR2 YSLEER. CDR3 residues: CASSRTRGSDTQYF. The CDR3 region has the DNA TGCGCCAGCAGCCGGACTCGGGGTTCAGATACGCAGTATTTT.

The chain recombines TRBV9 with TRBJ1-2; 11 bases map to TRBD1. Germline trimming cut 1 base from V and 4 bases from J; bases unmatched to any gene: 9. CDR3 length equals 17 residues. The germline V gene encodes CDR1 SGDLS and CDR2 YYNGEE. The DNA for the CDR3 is TGTGCCAGCAGCGTAACCCCGGGACAGGGGGTCTCCTATGGCTACACCTTC. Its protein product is CASSVTPGQGVSYGYTF.

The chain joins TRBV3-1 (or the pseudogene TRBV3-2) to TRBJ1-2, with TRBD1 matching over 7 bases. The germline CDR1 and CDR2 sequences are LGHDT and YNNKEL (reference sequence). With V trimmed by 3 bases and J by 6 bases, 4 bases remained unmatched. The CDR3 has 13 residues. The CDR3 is CASSQAGTDGYTF. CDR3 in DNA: TGTGCCAGCAGCCAGGCCGGGACAGATGGCTACACCTTC.

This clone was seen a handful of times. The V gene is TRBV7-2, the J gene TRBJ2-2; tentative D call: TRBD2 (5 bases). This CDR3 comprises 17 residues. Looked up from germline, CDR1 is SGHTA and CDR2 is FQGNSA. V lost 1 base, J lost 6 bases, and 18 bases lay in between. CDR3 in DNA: TGTGCCAGCAGCTTAGTTCCCGCCACGCCCGGGGCCGGGGAGCTGTTTTTT. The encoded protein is CASSLVPATPGAGELFF. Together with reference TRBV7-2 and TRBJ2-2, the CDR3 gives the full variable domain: GAGVSQSPSNKVTEKGKDVELRCDPISGHTALYWYRQSLGQGLEFLIYFQGNSAPDKSGLPSDRFSAERTGGSVSTLTIQRTQQEDSAVYLCASSLVPATPGAGELFFGEGSRLTVL.

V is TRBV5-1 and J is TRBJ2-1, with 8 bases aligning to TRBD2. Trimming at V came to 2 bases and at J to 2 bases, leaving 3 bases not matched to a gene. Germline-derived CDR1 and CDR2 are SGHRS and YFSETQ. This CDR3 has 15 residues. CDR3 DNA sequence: TGCGCCAGCAGCTTTAGCGGGACCGCCTACAATGAGCAGTTCTTC. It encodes CASSFSGTAYNEQFF.